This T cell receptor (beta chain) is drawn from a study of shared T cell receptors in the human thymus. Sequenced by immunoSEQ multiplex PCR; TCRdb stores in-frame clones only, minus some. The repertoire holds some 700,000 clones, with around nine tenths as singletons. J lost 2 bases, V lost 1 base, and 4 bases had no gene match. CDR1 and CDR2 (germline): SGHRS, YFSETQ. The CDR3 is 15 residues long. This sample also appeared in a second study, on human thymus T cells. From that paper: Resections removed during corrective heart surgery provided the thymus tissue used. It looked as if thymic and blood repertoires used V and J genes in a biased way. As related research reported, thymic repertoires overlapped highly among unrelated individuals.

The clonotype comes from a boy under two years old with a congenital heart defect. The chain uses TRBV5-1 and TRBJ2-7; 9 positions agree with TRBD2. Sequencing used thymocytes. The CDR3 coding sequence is TGCGCCAGCAGCTTGACTGAGCGGGGGGCCTACGAGCAGTACTTC. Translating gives CASSLTERGAYEQYF.